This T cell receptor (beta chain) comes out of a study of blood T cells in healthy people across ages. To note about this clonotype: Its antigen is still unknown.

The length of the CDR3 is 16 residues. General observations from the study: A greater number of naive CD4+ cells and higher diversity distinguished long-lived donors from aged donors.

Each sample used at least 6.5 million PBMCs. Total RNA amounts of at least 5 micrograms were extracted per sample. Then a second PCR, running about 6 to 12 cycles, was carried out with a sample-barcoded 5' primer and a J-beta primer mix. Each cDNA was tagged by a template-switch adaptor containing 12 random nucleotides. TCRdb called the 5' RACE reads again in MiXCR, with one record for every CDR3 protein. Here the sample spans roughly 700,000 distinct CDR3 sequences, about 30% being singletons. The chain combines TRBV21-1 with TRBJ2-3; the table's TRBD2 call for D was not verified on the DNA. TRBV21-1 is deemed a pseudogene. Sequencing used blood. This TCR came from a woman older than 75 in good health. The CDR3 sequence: CASSKVRGMATDTQYF. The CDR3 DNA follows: TGTGCCAGCAGCAAAGTCCGGGGGATGGCCACAGATACGCAGTATTTT.